The T cell receptor beta chain under discussion was sequenced for a study of CD8 T cells in ankylosing spondylitis. Per the germline V gene, CDR1 is SSHAT and CDR2 is FNYEAQ (reference sequence). The CDR3 is 14 residues long. This clonotype was seen ten or more times. Relative to the germline gene, one junction end is altered; a read error may explain this. TCRdb reprocessed the 5' RACE reads via MiXCR and lists one record per CDR3 protein. The sample consists of under 150,000 distinct CDR3 sequences, roughly 8% of them appearing once. The TCR originated in a male donor with ankylosing spondylitis. What was sequenced was synovial fluid, either unsorted or a sorted T cell fraction (not recorded which). V usage is TRBV7-7 and J usage is TRBJ2-3; D gene ambiguous. In DNA, the CDR3 is TGTGCTAGCAGCCCGGGCTATGTCTCAGATACGCAGTATTTT. Translation gives CASSPGYVSDTQYF.